A few counts support the clone carrying this T cell receptor beta chain. Its antigen is as yet unknown. The entry originates in a study of T-cell memory formation after mild COVID-19. Study findings and constraints: CD4+ contracting clones were mainly CM and EM; CD8+ ones, EMRA.

The V end was cut by 3 bases, the J end by 7 bases, with 21 bases between. The CDR3 covers 16 residues. Germline V gene data show CDR1 as SEHNR and CDR2 as FQNEAQ (reference sequence). A single record per CDR3 protein comes from TCRdb applying MiXCR to the 5' RACE reads. This table holds 140,000 to 150,000 distinct CDR3 sequences, under 30% found once. The clonotype was recovered from an adult woman who had mild COVID-19 (a few samples of this study predate the infection). Cell type and time point are not known. Sequenced sample: PBMCs or a T cell subset sorted from them (not recorded which). The gene calls are TRBV7-9 and TRBJ1-2; possible D gene TRBD1, 5 bases. The CDR3 sequence is CASSFPPSGHPRGYTF. The CDR3 DNA sequence: TGTGCCAGCAGCTTCCCACCCTCCGGACATCCACGTGGCTACACCTTC.